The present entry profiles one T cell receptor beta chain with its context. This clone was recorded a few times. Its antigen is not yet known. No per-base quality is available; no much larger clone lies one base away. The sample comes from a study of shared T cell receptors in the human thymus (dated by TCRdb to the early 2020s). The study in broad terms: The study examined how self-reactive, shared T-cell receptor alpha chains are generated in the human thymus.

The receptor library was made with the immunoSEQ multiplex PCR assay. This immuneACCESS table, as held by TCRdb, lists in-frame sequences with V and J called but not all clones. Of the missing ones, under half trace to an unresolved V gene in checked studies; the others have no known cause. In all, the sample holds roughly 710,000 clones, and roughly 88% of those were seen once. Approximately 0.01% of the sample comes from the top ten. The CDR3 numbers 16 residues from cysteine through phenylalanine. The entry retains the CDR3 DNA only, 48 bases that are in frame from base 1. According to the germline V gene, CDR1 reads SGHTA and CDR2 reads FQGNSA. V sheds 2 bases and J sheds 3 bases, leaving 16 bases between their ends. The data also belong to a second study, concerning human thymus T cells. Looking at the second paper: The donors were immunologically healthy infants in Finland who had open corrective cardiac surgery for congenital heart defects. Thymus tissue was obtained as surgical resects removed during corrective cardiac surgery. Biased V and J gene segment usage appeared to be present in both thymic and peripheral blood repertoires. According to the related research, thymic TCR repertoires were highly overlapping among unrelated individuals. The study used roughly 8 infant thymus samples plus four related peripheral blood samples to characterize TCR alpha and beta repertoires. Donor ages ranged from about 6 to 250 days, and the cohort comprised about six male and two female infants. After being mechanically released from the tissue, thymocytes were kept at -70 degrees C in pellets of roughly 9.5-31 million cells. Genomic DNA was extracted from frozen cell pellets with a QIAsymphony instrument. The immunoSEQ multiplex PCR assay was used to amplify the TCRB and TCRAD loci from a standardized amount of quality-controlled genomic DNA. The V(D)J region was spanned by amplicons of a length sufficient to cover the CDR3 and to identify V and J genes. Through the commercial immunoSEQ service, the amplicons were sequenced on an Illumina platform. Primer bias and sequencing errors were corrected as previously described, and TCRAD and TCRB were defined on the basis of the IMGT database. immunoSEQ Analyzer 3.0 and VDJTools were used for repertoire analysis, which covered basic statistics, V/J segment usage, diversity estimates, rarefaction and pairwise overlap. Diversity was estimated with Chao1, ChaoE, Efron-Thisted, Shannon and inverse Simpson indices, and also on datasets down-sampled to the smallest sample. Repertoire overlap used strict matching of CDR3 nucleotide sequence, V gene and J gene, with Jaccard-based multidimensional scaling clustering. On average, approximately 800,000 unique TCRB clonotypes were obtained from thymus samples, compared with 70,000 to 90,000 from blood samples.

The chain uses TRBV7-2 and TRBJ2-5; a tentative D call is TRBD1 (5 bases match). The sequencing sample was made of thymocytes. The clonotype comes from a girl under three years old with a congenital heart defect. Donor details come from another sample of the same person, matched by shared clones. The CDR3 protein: CASSLSSMGLEETQYF. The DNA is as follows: TGTGCCAGCAGCTTATCCTCGATGGGGCTTGAAGAGACCCAGTACTTC.